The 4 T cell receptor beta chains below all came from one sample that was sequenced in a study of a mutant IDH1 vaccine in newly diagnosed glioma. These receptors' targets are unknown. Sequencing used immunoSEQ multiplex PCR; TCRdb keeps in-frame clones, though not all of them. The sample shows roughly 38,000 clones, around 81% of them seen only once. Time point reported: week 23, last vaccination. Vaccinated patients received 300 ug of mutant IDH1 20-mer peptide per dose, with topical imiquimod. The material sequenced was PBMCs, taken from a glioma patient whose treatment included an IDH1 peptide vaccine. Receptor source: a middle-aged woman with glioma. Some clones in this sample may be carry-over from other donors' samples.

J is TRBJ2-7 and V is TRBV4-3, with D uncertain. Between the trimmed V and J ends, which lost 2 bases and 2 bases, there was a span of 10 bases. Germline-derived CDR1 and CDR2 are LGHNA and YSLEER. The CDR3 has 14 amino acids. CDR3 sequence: CASSQMGEAYEQYF. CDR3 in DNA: TGCGCCAGCAGCCAAATGGGTGAGGCCTACGAGCAGTACTTC.

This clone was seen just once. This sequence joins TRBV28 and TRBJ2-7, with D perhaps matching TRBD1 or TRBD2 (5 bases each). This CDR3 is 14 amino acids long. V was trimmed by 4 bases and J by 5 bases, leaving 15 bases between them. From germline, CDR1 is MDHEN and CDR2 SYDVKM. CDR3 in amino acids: CASSSSQGVDEQYF. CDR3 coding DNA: TGTGCCAGCAGTTCGTCTCAGGGAGTCGACGAGCAGTACTTC.

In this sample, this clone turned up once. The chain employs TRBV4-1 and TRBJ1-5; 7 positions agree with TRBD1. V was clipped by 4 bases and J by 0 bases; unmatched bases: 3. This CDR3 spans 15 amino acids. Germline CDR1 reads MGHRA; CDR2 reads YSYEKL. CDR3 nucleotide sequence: TGCGCCAGCAGCCCACAGGGGAATAGCAATCAGCCCCAGCATTTT. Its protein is CASSPQGNSNQPQHF.

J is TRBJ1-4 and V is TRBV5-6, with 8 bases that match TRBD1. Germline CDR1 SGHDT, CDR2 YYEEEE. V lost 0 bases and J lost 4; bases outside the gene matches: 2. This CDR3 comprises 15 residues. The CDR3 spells CASSLGDRSNEKLFF. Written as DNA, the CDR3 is TGTGCCAGCAGCTTGGGGGACAGGAGTAATGAAAAACTGTTTTTT.